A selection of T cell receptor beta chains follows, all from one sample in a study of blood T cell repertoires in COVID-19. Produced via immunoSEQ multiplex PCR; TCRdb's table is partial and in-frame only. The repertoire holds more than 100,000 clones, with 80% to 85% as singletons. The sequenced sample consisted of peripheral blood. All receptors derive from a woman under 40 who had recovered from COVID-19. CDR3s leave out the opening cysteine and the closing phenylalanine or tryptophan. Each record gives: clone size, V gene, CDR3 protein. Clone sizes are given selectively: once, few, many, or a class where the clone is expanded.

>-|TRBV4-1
ASSPGISGSRNEQF
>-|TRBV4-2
ASSQAQASGNTIY
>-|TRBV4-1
ASSLGGAGEAQPQH
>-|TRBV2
ASSAGPGQGVYEQY
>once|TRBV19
ASSSSGRARSETQY
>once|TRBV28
ASRPDRERYEQY
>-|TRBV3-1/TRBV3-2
ASSQDPRANIQY
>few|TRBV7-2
ASSSTYRGNSPLH
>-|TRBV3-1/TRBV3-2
ASSLGTVEGYT
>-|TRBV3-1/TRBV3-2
ASSQKTGAGYT
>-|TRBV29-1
SVGTEPDYSNQPQH
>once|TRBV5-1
ASSLEPGDDEQY
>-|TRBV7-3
ASSLTVAGTDTQY
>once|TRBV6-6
ASSYSSPLSYEQY
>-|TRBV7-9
ASSLTGGIDEQY
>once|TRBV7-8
ASSLGPSDSSGANVLT
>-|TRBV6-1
ASSATGLNTEAF
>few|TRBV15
ATSRDREGNTEAF
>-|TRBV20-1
RPDRGHGYT
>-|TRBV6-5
AGSITGTDSYEQY
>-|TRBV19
ASSISRAGTYEQY
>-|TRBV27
ASSLYGGQSSGNTIY